This TCR beta chain is drawn from a study of vaccination and CD4 T cells after COVID-19. Across the study: All convalescent patients were nasal swab PCR positive for SARS-CoV-2; several had mild and one severe disease. Notes on the study in general: The study sampled relatively few convalescent patients and omitted early post-infection timepoints.

Sequencing of cultured CD4+ T cell DNA used the Oncomine TCR Beta short-read assay. Using its own MiXCR run on the PCR reads, TCRdb lists one record per CDR3 protein. The sample has 10,000 to 15,000 distinct CDR3 sequences; roughly three quarters are singletons. Points on this clonotype: Its specificity is unknown.

The germline V gene encodes CDR1 MNHEY and CDR2 SVGEGT. V was pared by 2 bases and J by 6 bases, with 17 bases between. The CDR3 sequence is 16 residues long. As for treatment: approximately 11-day PBMC culture with coronavirus spike peptide pools or control peptides (ViraFEST assay). Dates of positive PCR ran from March to December 2020, before US Alpha, Beta and Delta variants. The source is a human donor who had recovered from COVID-19. Sequencing was done on a sample of CD4+ T cells from blood, cultured in vitro. This chain links TRBV6-2 or TRBV6-3 with TRBJ1-5; weak D call: TRBD1 (6 bases). This chain's CDR3 is CASSYGGGAVGQPQHF. The CDR3 bases are TGTGCCAGCAGTTACGGGGGGGGGGCGGTCGGTCAGCCCCAGCATTTT.